This TCR beta chain is from a study of blood T cells in healthy people across ages (dated by TCRdb to the mid-2010s). Regarding the study in general: In model experiments, template switching captured roughly one uniquely barcoded TCR beta cDNA molecule for every two T cells. Using deep sequencing normalized with unique cDNA molecular identifiers, the study measured how TCR beta repertoire diversity changes with age. Four age groups were formed from the donors: young (average around 15 years), middle-aged (around 40), aged (around 62) and long-lived (less than 85). To avoid experimental bias, donors of different ages were spread randomly across the sequencing lanes. Two additional independent replicas of 1 million unique cDNA reads from the same blood draw were analyzed for two donors (one aged 18 to 30 and one aged 80 or older).

The roughly 42 donors, aged about 6 to 95 years, were systemically healthy Caucasian individuals from Russia. Each donor gave 8 to 10 milliliters of peripheral blood, drawn into EDTA-treated Vacutainer tubes. Ficoll-Paque density-gradient centrifugation was used to isolate PBMCs, with at least 7 million per sample. Total RNA, at least 5 micrograms per sample, was extracted from PBMCs with Trizol reagent. For every donor, an aliquot of PBMCs went through flow cytometry to measure the percentages of naive CD45RAhigh/CD27high T cells. Relative to germline, V is 3 bases shorter and J is 3 bases shorter, with 10 bases between their ends. From the germline V gene, CDR1 is SGHRS and CDR2 is YFSETQ. Reading from cysteine to phenylalanine, the CDR3 counts 13 amino acids. Only CDR3 DNA remains: 39 bases, in frame from the first base. Broader findings and caveats from the paper: Compared with the aged group, the long-lived group had more naive CD4+ T cells, fewer expanded clones and increased TCR diversity, suggesting age selection. Because profiling used bulk unsorted PBMCs, naive and antigen-experienced compartments could not be compared conclusively. As age increased, observed TCR beta diversity per million T cells dropped in a roughly linear way, and a significant reduction was already evident by age 40. Total diversity estimates from one million sequenced T cells were considered lower bounds and underestimates. Because the CMV infection status of the donors was unknown, age-related changes in expanded clonotypes may potentially have been confounded. Observed TCR beta diversity correlated strongly with the percentage of naive T cells measured by flow cytometry.

Comment on this clonotype: The clone's antigen remains unknown. No quality values exist for individual bases; no much larger clone is one base distant.

Receptor libraries were prepared by 5' RACE. The instrument given in TCRdb is Illumina HiSeq 2500. A second PCR of roughly 6 to 11 cycles was run with a J-beta primer mix and a sample-barcoded 5' primer. Each TCR beta cDNA molecule received a unique molecular identifier from a template-switch 5' adaptor carrying 12 random nucleotides. Each sample yielded at least 3 million CDR3-containing paired-end reads. First-strand cDNA synthesis was performed from all RNA using the Mint cDNA synthesis kit, with priming by a TRBC-specific oligonucleotide. All cDNA was treated with uracil-DNA glycosylase and then went through a first 18-cycle PCR with the universal primers M1SS and BC2_uni_R. The study's own analysis went as follows. For normalization, 1 million high-quality reads were randomly selected from each sample, with every read carrying a distinct molecular identifier. Reads sharing molecular identifiers were discarded rather than binned into consensus sequences. MiTCR, with a Q25 quality threshold and the strictest error-elimination algorithm, was used for CDR3 identification, clonotype clustering and error correction. Lower-bound total TCR beta diversity was estimated with a nonparametric unseen species model using Euler transformation. TCRdb trimmed the raw reads at Q25, called clones with MiXCR and kept productive beta chains. Rows are unified per CDR3 protein, each entry keeping the most common DNA and genes. In this record, the V and J calls reflect TCRdb's handling and not the investigators' own analysis. The table for this sample lists approximately 790,000 distinct CDR3 sequences; approximately 67% of them were counted only once. The ten largest make up 28% of the sample.

The V and J segments used are TRBV5-1 and TRBJ2-7; the D gene is perhaps TRBD1, from 6 matching bases. Sequencing input: blood. The receptor's source is a young man in good health. The CDR3 protein: CASSSPGHYEQYF. The nucleotide sequence is given as TGCGCCAGCAGCTCCCCGGGACACTACGAGCAGTACTTC.